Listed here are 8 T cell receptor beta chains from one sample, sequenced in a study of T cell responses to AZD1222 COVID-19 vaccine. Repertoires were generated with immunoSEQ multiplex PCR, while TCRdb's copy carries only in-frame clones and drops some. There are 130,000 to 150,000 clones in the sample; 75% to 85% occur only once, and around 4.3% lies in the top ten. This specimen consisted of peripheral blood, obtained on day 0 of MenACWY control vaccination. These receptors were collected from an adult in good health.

In DNA, the CDR3 is TGTGCCAGCAGCCGGGGGTACAATGAGCAGTTCTTC. It encodes CASSRGYNEQFF. This chain connects TRBV11-3 to TRBJ2-1, with a tentative D call TRBD2 (6 bases). Germline CDR1 is SGHNT and CDR2 is YENEEA. Trimming took 5 bases from V and 4 from J, leaving 6 bases between them. There are 12 residues in the CDR3.

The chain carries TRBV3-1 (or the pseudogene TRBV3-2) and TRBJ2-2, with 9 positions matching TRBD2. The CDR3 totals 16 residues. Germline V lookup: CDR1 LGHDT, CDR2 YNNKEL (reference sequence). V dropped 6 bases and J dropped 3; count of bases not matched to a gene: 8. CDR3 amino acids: CASRQGLARDTGELFF. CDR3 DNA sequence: TGTGCCAGCAGGCAGGGACTAGCTCGTGACACCGGGGAGCTGTTTTTT.

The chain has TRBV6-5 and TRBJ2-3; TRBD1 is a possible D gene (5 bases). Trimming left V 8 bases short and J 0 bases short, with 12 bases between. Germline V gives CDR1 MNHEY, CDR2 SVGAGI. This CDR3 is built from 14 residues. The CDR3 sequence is CASQGPLSTDTQYF. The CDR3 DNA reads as TGTGCCAGCCAGGGCCCTCTGAGCACAGATACGCAGTATTTT.

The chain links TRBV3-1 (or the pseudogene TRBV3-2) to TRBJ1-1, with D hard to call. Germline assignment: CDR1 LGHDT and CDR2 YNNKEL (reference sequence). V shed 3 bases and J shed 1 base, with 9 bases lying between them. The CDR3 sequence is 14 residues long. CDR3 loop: CASSHRRQNTEAFF. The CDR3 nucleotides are TGTGCCAGCAGCCATAGGAGACAGAACACTGAAGCTTTCTTT.

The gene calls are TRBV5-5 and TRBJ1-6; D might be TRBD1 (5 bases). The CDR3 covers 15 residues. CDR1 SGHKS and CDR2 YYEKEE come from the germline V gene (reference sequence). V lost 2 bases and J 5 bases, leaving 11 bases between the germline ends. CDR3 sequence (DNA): TGTGCCAGCAGCTTTTGGGACGGTGATAATTCACCCCTCCACTTT. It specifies CASSFWDGDNSPLHF.

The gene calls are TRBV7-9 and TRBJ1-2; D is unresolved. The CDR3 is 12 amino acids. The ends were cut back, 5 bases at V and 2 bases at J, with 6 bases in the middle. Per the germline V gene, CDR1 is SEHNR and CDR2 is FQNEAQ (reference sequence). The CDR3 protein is CASSPLNYGYTF. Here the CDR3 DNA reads TGTGCCAGCAGCCCATTAAACTATGGCTACACCTTC.

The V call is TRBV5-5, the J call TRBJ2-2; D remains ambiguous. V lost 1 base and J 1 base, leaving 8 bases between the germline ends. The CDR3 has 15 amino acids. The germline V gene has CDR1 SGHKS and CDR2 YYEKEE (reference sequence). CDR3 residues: CASSLNPENTGELFF. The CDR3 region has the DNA TGTGCCAGCAGCTTGAACCCAGAGAACACCGGGGAGCTGTTTTTT.

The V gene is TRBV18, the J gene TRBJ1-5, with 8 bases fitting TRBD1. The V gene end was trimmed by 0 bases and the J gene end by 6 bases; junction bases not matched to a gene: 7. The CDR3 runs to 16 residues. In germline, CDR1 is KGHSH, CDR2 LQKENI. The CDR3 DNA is TGTGCCAGCTCACCACCGGGGGCAGGGGGCGGTCAGCCCCAGCATTTT. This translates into CASSPPGAGGGQPQHF.